This T cell receptor (beta chain) was obtained from a study of CD8+ T cells in alopecia areata. This clone showed up just a few times. Antigen unknown. The study's findings and limits: Lesional scalp displayed greater clonality than normal scalp, most notably in alopecia totalis/universalis.

Per germline, CDR1 SGHRS and CDR2 YFSETQ. Between the trimmed V and J ends, which lost 2 bases and 14 bases, there was a span of 23 bases. This CDR3 region has 15 residues. Extracted RNA was reverse transcribed, and the resulting cDNA served as sequencing template. The data were produced by immunoSEQ multiplex PCR, yet TCRdb's version contains in-frame clones alone and is incomplete. There are 140,000 to 150,000 clones in the sample; roughly 53% occur only once, and 5% to 7.5% lies in the top ten. The TCR sequence derives from a human donor with alopecia areata. The J gene is TRBJ2-1, the V gene TRBV5-1; D remains ambiguous. Sequencing used CD4+ T cells sorted from blood, obtained at week 0. The CDR3: CASSFDQMNRRQEFF. The DNA of the CDR3 is TGCGCCAGCAGCTTTGACCAGATGAATAGAAGGCAGGAGTTCTTC.